The 25 T cell receptor beta chains listed next were all sequenced from one sample in a study of blood T cells in healthy people across ages. For the second PCR, which ran for 7 to 11 cycles, a sample-barcoded 5' primer and a J-beta primer mix were used. Via MiXCR, TCRdb re-called the 5' RACE reads, giving one row per CDR3 protein. This sample has around 1.5 million distinct CDR3 sequences, with approximately 59% found just once. Sequenced: blood. The source is a man between 18 and 35 years old in good health.

The rearrangement uses TRBV6-2 or TRBV6-3 and TRBJ2-1; tentatively, D is TRBD1 (6 bases). There are 15 residues in the CDR3. Germline V gene sequence: CDR1 MNHEY, CDR2 SVGEGT. Between the trimmed V and J ends, which lost 5 bases and 3 bases, there was a span of 14 bases. CDR3 DNA: TGTGCCAGCAGTCACAACAGGGAGAACTACAATGAGCAGTTCTTC. Translated, it gives CASSHNRENYNEQFF.

This clonotype has ten or more counts. This chain links TRBV15 with TRBJ2-1; perhaps D is TRBD1 or TRBD2 (7 bases each). Germline assignment: CDR1 LNHNV and CDR2 YYDKDF (reference sequence). V dropped 5 bases and J dropped 6 bases, with 14 bases sitting between them. This CDR3 contains 14 residues. The DNA of the CDR3 is TGTGCCACCAGCCGGGAGGACAGGATCAATGAGCAGTTCTTC. Its translation is CATSREDRINEQFF.

In its sample, this clonotype was seen a few times. In DNA form, the CDR3 reads TGTGCCAGCAGACTGCCGGGACAGGGGGCGGGTAATGAGCAGTTCTTC. As protein: CASRLPGQGAGNEQFF. The V gene is TRBV6-6, the J gene TRBJ2-1; 12 bases agree with TRBD1. Trimming removed 6 bases from V and 7 bases from J; junction bases left unmatched: 10. Germline loops: CDR1 MNHNY, CDR2 SVGAGI (reference sequence). The CDR3 loop spans 16 amino acids.

The chain joins TRBV4-3 to TRBJ2-5; perhaps TRBD1 as D (6 bases). The germline gives CDR1 LGHNA, CDR2 YSLEER. The CDR3 has 15 amino acids. Between the trimmed V and J ends, which lost 4 bases and 1 base, there was a span of 13 bases. The CDR3 region is CASSPTGQPQETQYF. In nucleotides, the CDR3 is TGCGCCAGCAGCCCTACCGGACAGCCCCAAGAGACCCAGTACTTC.

This rearrangement joins TRBV25-1 to TRBJ2-7; perhaps TRBD1 as D (6 bases). This CDR3 spans 13 amino acids. Germline CDR1 is MGHDK and CDR2 is SYGVNS. V was trimmed by 11 bases and J by 2 bases, leaving 16 bases between them. CDR3 sequence reads: CAVSEDRTYEQYF. CDR3 DNA: TGTGCCGTCTCAGAGGACAGAACCTACGAGCAGTACTTC.

The chain joins TRBV4-3 to TRBJ2-5; TRBD1 matches at 9 bases. The J call may be incorrect, as the DNA end agrees better with TRBJ2-7. Germline V gene data show CDR1 as LGHNA and CDR2 as YSLEER. The CDR3 is 15 amino acids. CDR3: CASSQEGDRVYEQYF. The DNA of the CDR3 is TGCGCCAGCAGCCAAGAGGGGGACAGGGTCTACGAGCAGTACTTC.

V gene TRBV9 combines with J gene TRBJ2-2; 11 nucleotides line up with TRBD2. Germline CDR1 SGDLS, CDR2 YYNGEE. J gave up 4 bases and V 3 bases, and 11 bases lay outside the gene matches. The length of the CDR3 is 18 residues. The CDR3 nucleotides read TGTGCCAGCAGCGCACTTCTAGCGGGAGGCCTCTTCACCGGGGAGCTGTTTTTT. Translating gives CASSALLAGGLFTGELFF.

This clonotype showed up many times. The rearrangement links TRBV7-2 to TRBJ2-3, with a tentative D call TRBD2 (7 bases). V lost 2 bases to trimming and J lost 6 bases, with 9 bases between them. The germline CDR1 and CDR2 sequences are SGHTA and FQGNSA. This CDR3 is built from 13 residues. For the CDR3, the DNA is TGTGCCAGCAGCTTAAGGGGGGGGGATACGCAGTATTTT. Translated, it gives CASSLRGGDTQYF.

The rearrangement links TRBV7-9 to TRBJ2-3; 8 bases are a match to TRBD1. CDR3 size: 14 residues. Per the germline V gene, CDR1 is SEHNR and CDR2 is FQNEAQ (reference sequence). V shed 4 bases, J shed 2 bases, and the junction held 2 bases outside the gene matches. The chain's CDR3 is CASSWGQATDTQYF. CDR3 nucleotide sequence: TGTGCCAGCAGCTGGGGACAGGCCACAGATACGCAGTATTTT.

This clonotype is a singleton in its sample. This chain links TRBV4-1 with TRBJ1-2; D not resolved. Trimming removed 6 bases from V and 4 bases from J, with 21 bases in between. The CDR3 runs to 16 residues. The germline CDR1 and CDR2 sequences are MGHRA and YSYEKL. The CDR3 loop reads CASSPSVDGLSYGYTF. The CDR3 nucleotides are TGCGCCAGCAGTCCTAGTGTTGACGGTTTAAGCTATGGCTACACCTTC.

The V call is TRBV7-2, the J call TRBJ1-4; D call uncertain. The germline V gene has CDR1 SGHTA and CDR2 FQGNSA. This CDR3 has 15 amino acids. V lost 1 base and J 4 bases, leaving 10 bases between the germline ends. The chain's CDR3 is CASSLGGGDNEKLFF. Here the CDR3 DNA reads TGTGCCAGCAGCTTAGGCGGTGGAGATAATGAAAAACTGTTTTTT. Full variable domain (missing parts from reference TRBV7-2 and TRBJ1-4): GAGVSQSPSNKVTEKGKDVELRCDPISGHTALYWYRQSLGQGLEFLIYFQGNSAPDKSGLPSDRFSAERTGGSVSTLTIQRTQQEDSAVYLCASSLGGGDNEKLFFGSGTQLSVL.

This clonotype occurred once. The chain combines TRBV11-2 with TRBJ2-1; D gene unclear. Germline CDR1 is SGHAT and CDR2 is FQNNGV. V gave up 2 bases and J gave up 7 bases, with 15 bases separating them. The CDR3 length is 15 residues. The DNA for the CDR3 is TGTGCCAGCAGCTTATCGGTGGGGTTGAGAAATGAGCAGTTCTTC. Protein sequence: CASSLSVGLRNEQFF.

The V and J genes are TRBV24-1 and TRBJ2-3, with 9 bases lining up with TRBD2. The CDR3 loop spans 18 amino acids. Germline values: CDR1 KGHDR, CDR2 SFDVKD. The V gene end was trimmed by 2 bases and the J gene end by 10 bases; junction bases not matched to a gene: 18. In DNA form, the CDR3 reads TGTGCCACCAGTGATTATGGTGGGAGGCTAGCGGGGAGAGCTTCGCAGTATTTT. It translates to CATSDYGGRLAGRASQYF.

The chain is built from TRBV29-1 and TRBJ1-2; D not certain. CDR3 size: 15 residues. V was clipped by 1 base and J by 8 bases, with 20 bases between them. CDR1 and CDR2 from the germline V gene are SQVTM and ANQGSEA. The CDR3 nucleotides are TGCAGCGTTGAAGTCGCGGTGTCGACCTCGAAAGGCTACACCTTC. Translation gives CSVEVAVSTSKGYTF.

This clonotype occurred once. The chain links TRBV2 to TRBJ1-1; D call uncertain. Germline V CDR1 and CDR2: SNHLY, FYNNEI. This CDR3 contains 14 residues. With 1 base removed from V and 5 bases from J, the gap between germline ends came to 11 bases. CDR3 DNA: TGTGCCAGCAGTGAAGTCCTGGGAGGAACTGAAGCTTTCTTT. Translation gives CASSEVLGGTEAFF.

The chain links TRBV4-3 to TRBJ2-3; D is perhaps TRBD2 (5 bases). Germline V gene lookup returns CDR1 LGHNA and CDR2 YSLEER. This CDR3 region has 14 residues. The ends were cut back, 1 base at V and 6 bases at J, with 11 bases in the middle. CDR3 in DNA: TGCGCCAGCAGCCAAGGAATTAGGGAGGATACGCAGTATTTT. It specifies CASSQGIREDTQYF.

This clonotype has a handful of counts. The genes are TRBV29-1 and TRBJ1-2; D ambiguous. CDR3 length equals 16 residues. From germline, CDR1 is SQVTM and CDR2 ANQGSEA. V shed 7 bases and J shed 2 bases, with 23 bases lying between them. CDR3 sequence (DNA): TGCAGCGCCTCGGCCGGGGAGGTGGCAGGAAACTATGGCTACACCTTC. This encodes CSASAGEVAGNYGYTF.

The rearrangement links TRBV21-1 to TRBJ2-7; the listed D gene, TRBD2, was not tested against the DNA. TRBV21-1 is a pseudogene. The CDR3 runs 17 residues. The CDR3 nucleotides are TGTGCCAGCAGCAGAGAAGATCGGGACGGCCGAAACTTGGAGCAGTACTTC. Translation: CASSREDRDGRNLEQYF.

This clonotype turned up a few times. V usage is TRBV5-1 and J usage is TRBJ2-4; 7 bases are shared with TRBD2. The J call is in doubt because the DNA end fits TRBJ2-7 better. This CDR3 comprises 14 residues. The germline CDR1 and CDR2 sequences are SGHRS and YFSETQ. The CDR3 DNA follows: TGCGCCAGCAGCCAAGCGGGAAAAGTTAACGAGCAGTACTTC. Translated: CASSQAGKVNEQYF.

This clonotype was found a few times. CDR3 nucleotide sequence: TGTGCCAGCAGTGAAATCAATGGCTACACCTTC. Encoded protein: CASSEINGYTF. The chain joins TRBV25-1 to TRBJ1-2; D call uncertain. V shed 2 bases and J shed 6 bases, with 4 bases lying between them. There are 11 residues in the CDR3. Germline CDR1 MGHDK, CDR2 SYGVNS.

V usage is TRBV7-2 and J usage is TRBJ2-5; D gene unclear. With the DNA end fitting TRBJ2-7 better, the J assignment may be wrong. Germline-derived CDR1 and CDR2 are SGHTA and FQGNSA. CDR3 length: 13 residues. This CDR3 is CASSLSWDYEQYF. In DNA, the CDR3 is TGTGCCAGCAGCCTAAGTTGGGATTACGAGCAGTACTTC.

V is TRBV7-2 and J is TRBJ2-7, with D unclear. The ends were cut back, 5 bases at V and 6 bases at J, with 14 bases in the middle. CDR1 SGHTA and CDR2 FQGNSA come from the germline V gene. The CDR3 totals 13 residues. CDR3 in amino acids: CASSRGYGFEQYF. The CDR3 DNA sequence: TGTGCCAGCAGCCGAGGTTACGGCTTCGAGCAGTACTTC.

This clonotype has only a few counts. V is TRBV4-2 and J is TRBJ2-4, with D possibly being TRBD1 or TRBD2 (5 bases each). Trimming removed 1 base at V and 7 bases at J, with 20 bases between. This CDR3 is 17 amino acids long. Germline V gives CDR1 LGHNA, CDR2 YNFKEQ. In nucleotides, the CDR3 is TGTGCCAGCAGCCAAGCAGGTGAAGTGAGGGGAGTGAACATTCAGTACTTC. Residues: CASSQAGEVRGVNIQYF.

This clonotype was detected ten times or more. The rearrangement uses TRBV11-2 and TRBJ2-7, with D possibly TRBD1 on 6 matching bases. This CDR3 is built from 12 residues. V was pared by 6 bases and J by 5 bases, with 11 bases between. Germline V CDR1 and CDR2: SGHAT, FQNNGV. This CDR3 reads CASSSQGNEQYF. CDR3 nucleotides: TGTGCCAGCAGTTCGCAGGGGAACGAGCAGTACTTC.

The CDR3 DNA reads as TGTGCCTCCTGGCGGCTCCATCGCCTAGGGGTGCACACTGAAGCTTTCTTT. Translation: CASWRLHRLGVHTEAFF. The chain is built from TRBV2 and TRBJ1-1; D might be TRBD1 (5 bases). Germline V gives CDR1 SNHLY, CDR2 FYNNEI. V lost 11 bases to trimming and J lost 3 bases, with 28 bases between them. This CDR3 is built from 17 residues.